Presented here are 14 T cell receptor beta chains from one specimen sequenced in a study of blood T cells in healthy people across ages. A second PCR, run for 7 to 11 cycles, used a sample-barcoded 5' primer plus a J-beta primer mix. MiXCR, run by TCRdb on the 5' RACE reads, gives a single entry per CDR3 protein. The sample includes more than 900,000 distinct CDR3 sequences, 25% to 35% seen only once; the top ten take approximately 10%. The same specimen was also included in a second study, on T cells of mothers and their children.

The sample taken for sequencing was blood. These receptors originate from a woman in her thirties or forties in good health.

This clonotype came up a few times. V gene TRBV4-1 combines with J gene TRBJ2-7; D may be TRBD1 or TRBD2 (5 bases each). The J call is doubtful: the DNA matches TRBJ2-5 better. The CDR3 spans 15 residues. Germline CDR1 MGHRA, CDR2 YSYEKL. CDR3 loop: CASSQSGTRAETQYF. DNA of the CDR3: TGCGCCAGCAGCCAATCCGGGACCCGCGCGGAGACCCAGTACTTC.

The rearrangement links TRBV27 to TRBJ1-2; D may be TRBD1 (5 bases). The length of the CDR3 is 14 residues. Germline values: CDR1 MNHEY, CDR2 SMNVEV (reference sequence). V was cut by 0 bases and J by 5 bases, with 10 bases left in between. CDR3: CASSLSAGKYGYTF. CDR3 nucleotides: TGTGCCAGCAGTTTATCCGCAGGGAAGTATGGCTACACCTTC.

This clonotype has more than one count but fewer than ten. CDR3 DNA: TGCGCCAGCAGCCAAGAGCCCGGGACAGGGTATTACTCTGGGGCCAACGTCCTGACTTTC. Protein sequence: CASSQEPGTGYYSGANVLTF. This chain uses TRBV4-1 with TRBJ2-6; the match to TRBD1 covers 9 bases. After removal of 0 bases from V and 0 bases from J, the junction contained 9 bases not matched to a gene. Looked up from germline, CDR1 is MGHRA and CDR2 is YSYEKL. The CDR3 is made up of 20 amino acids.

The sample holds many counts of this clonotype. The J gene is TRBJ1-5, the V gene TRBV6-6; D is undetermined. Per germline, CDR1 MNHNY and CDR2 SVGAGI (reference sequence). Trimming removed 8 bases from V and 0 bases from J, with 8 bases in between. This CDR3 region has 13 residues. CDR3 sequence reads: CASLEYSNQPQHF. Here the CDR3 DNA reads TGTGCCAGCTTAGAATATAGCAATCAGCCCCAGCATTTT.

The V call is TRBV7-2, the J call TRBJ1-5; unclear D gene. CDR3 length: 14 residues. Germline loops: CDR1 SGHTA, CDR2 FQGNSA. Trimming took 5 bases from V and 4 from J, leaving 12 bases between them. The DNA of the CDR3 is TGTGCCAGCAGCGAACACGGTGTAAATCAGCCCCAGCATTTT. It is translated as CASSEHGVNQPQHF.

The chain links TRBV5-4 to TRBJ1-1, with TRBD1 as a possible D gene (5 bases). Germline-derived CDR1 and CDR2 are SGHNT and YYREEE (reference sequence). V was cut by 5 bases and J by 4 bases, with 12 bases left in between. The CDR3 is made up of 13 amino acids. DNA of the CDR3: TGTGCCAGCAGTGCCCGACAGAGCACTGAAGCTTTCTTT. Translation: CASSARQSTEAFF. Based on the CDR3 plus reference TRBV5-4 and TRBJ1-1, the full variable domain is ETGVTQSPTHLIKTRGQQVTLRCSSQSGHNTVSWYQQALGQGPQFIFQYYREEENGRGNFPPRFSGLQFPNYSSELNVNALELDDSALYLCASSARQSTEAFFGQGTRLTVV.

The V call is TRBV20-1, the J call TRBJ1-1; no reliable D call. V was pared by 3 bases and J by 0 bases, with 8 bases between. CDR1 is DFQATT, CDR2 SNEGSKA, per germline (reference sequence). This CDR3 region has 13 residues. CDR3 amino acids: CSARSRMNTEAFF. CDR3 coding DNA: TGCAGTGCTAGGTCCAGGATGAACACTGAAGCTTTCTTT.

Concerning this clonotype itself: Possible read error: a much larger clone is one base away. The chain combines TRBV27 with TRBJ2-1, with TRBD2 as a possible D gene (5 bases). This CDR3 spans 15 amino acids. The germline gives CDR1 MNHEY, CDR2 SMNVEV (reference sequence). This CDR3 is CAGSTTAGAYNEQFF. DNA of the CDR3: TGTGCCGGCAGTACTACCGCGGGCGCCTACAATGAGCAGTTCTTC.

The sample holds one count of this clonotype. The chain carries TRBV28 and TRBJ2-5; no clear D gene. Trimming pared 9 bases from V and 2 bases from J, leaving 13 bases between. Germline loops: CDR1 MDHEN, CDR2 SYDVKM. The CDR3 is 13 residues long. CDR3 in DNA: TGTGCCAGTGCGAAGGGTTTGCAAGAGACCCAGTACTTC. As protein: CASAKGLQETQYF. The full variable domain, in which reference TRBV28 and TRBJ2-5 provide the parts outside the CDR3, is DVKVTQSSRYLVKRTGEKVFLECVQDMDHENMFWYRQDPGLGLRLIYFSYDVKMKEKGDIPEGYSVSREKKERFSLILESASTNQTSMYLCASAKGLQETQYFGPGTRLLVL.

This clonotype was recorded only once. The chain employs TRBV9 and TRBJ1-4; TRBD1 is a possible D gene (6 bases). The V end lost 3 bases, the J end lost 6 bases, and 12 bases lay between the germline ends. This CDR3 region has 14 residues. CDR1 and CDR2 (germline): SGDLS, YYNGEE. The CDR3 protein is CASSAAGVDEKLFF. CDR3 bases: TGTGCCAGCAGCGCAGCAGGGGTGGATGAAAAACTGTTTTTT.

The gene calls are TRBV7-9 and TRBJ1-1, with no clear D. V lost 2 bases, J lost 4 bases, and 11 bases lay in between. This CDR3 is built from 14 residues. Per germline, CDR1 SEHNR and CDR2 FQNEAQ (reference sequence). The DNA for the CDR3 is TGTGCCAGCAGCTTATTCCAGGAGGGCACTGAAGCTTTCTTT. Its protein is CASSLFQEGTEAFF.

This clonotype came up many times. This rearrangement joins TRBV28 to TRBJ2-5, with a possible D match to TRBD1 (6 bases). CDR3 length: 12 amino acids. Germline assignment: CDR1 MDHEN and CDR2 SYDVKM. The CDR3 region is CSVLGAGETQYF. The CDR3 nucleotides read TGTTCCGTCTTGGGGGCTGGAGAGACCCAGTACTTC.

The chain uses TRBV28 and TRBJ1-1; D unresolved. Per the germline V gene, CDR1 is MDHEN and CDR2 is SYDVKM. V lost 5 bases to trimming and J lost 12 bases, with 19 bases between them. This CDR3 is built from 13 residues. The CDR3 spells CASSTRVRTVPFF. Written as DNA, the CDR3 is TGTGCCAGCAGTACCCGGGTCAGAACTGTTCCTTTCTTT.

The chain is built from TRBV6-2 or TRBV6-3 and TRBJ2-5; D is unresolved. Per the germline V gene, CDR1 is MNHEY and CDR2 is SVGEGT. The CDR3 length is 14 residues. V dropped 4 bases and J dropped 1 base, with 10 bases sitting between them. The CDR3 sequence: CASSWGRLQETQYF. The DNA for the CDR3 is TGTGCCAGCAGTTGGGGAAGACTCCAAGAGACCCAGTACTTC.